This entry features one T cell receptor beta chain sequence. The germline V and J ends were trimmed by 7 bases and 8 bases, with 15 bases remaining between them. The CDR3 runs 13 residues. Looked up from germline, CDR1 is ENHRY and CDR2 is SYGVKD. TCRdb's table, derived via immunoSEQ multiplex PCR, lists solely in-frame clones and lacks some. This table holds 80,000 to 85,000 clones, just over 85% found once. This sample is drawn from a study of OX40 agonist ivuxolimab in advanced cancers. The sequence derives from an adult with an advanced solid tumor such as melanoma, head and neck, liver or kidney cancer. This sequence joins TRBV10-3 and TRBJ2-1; D is tentatively TRBD1 or TRBD2 (6 bases each). This sample comprised CD4+ or CD8+ T cells sorted from blood, obtained in a trial of the OX40 agonist ivuxolimab. CDR3 sequence (DNA): TGTGCCATCATGGGATACGGGGGCTATGAGCAGTTCTTC. Its protein is CAIMGYGGYEQFF.